Following are 13 T cell receptor beta chains from one sample sequenced in a study of cytotoxic CD8 clonotypes in ibrutinib-treated CLL. Sequencing used immunoSEQ multiplex PCR; TCRdb keeps in-frame clones, though not all of them. The sample lists roughly 150,000 clones, roughly 80% occurring once. Sequenced material: PBMCs, taken after 12 months of ibrutinib treatment. These receptor sequences come from a human donor with chronic lymphocytic leukemia.

This rearrangement joins TRBV29-1 to TRBJ1-5; D perhaps matches TRBD1 (6 bases). The CDR3 loop spans 14 amino acids. CDR1 and CDR2 (germline): SQVTM, ANQGSEA. Deletions cut 6 bases from V and 0 bases from J, with 12 bases between. The CDR3 reads CSVKQGNSNQPQHF. DNA for the CDR3: TGCAGCGTAAAACAGGGAAATAGCAATCAGCCCCAGCATTTT.

J is TRBJ1-1 and V is TRBV7-2; D uncertain. The germline V and J ends were trimmed by 1 base and 1 base, with 4 bases remaining between them. Germline V gives CDR1 SGHTA, CDR2 FQGNSA. The CDR3 is 13 amino acids. CDR3 protein: CASSLEGNTEAFF. CDR3 coding DNA: TGTGCCAGCAGCTTAGAGGGGAACACTGAAGCTTTCTTT.

The chain combines TRBV7-9 with TRBJ1-2, with a weak D call TRBD1 (6 bases). V was trimmed by 5 bases and J by 4 bases, leaving 17 bases between them. Germline loops: CDR1 SEHNR, CDR2 FQNEAQ (reference sequence). The length of the CDR3 is 15 residues. The CDR3 nucleotides read TGTGCCAGCAGCCAACTAAGGGGGGGGGCCTATGGCTACACCTTC. It codes for CASSQLRGGAYGYTF. Full variable domain (rest looked up from reference TRBV7-9 and TRBJ1-2): DTGVSQNPRHKITKRGQNVTFRCDPISEHNRLYWYRQTLGQGPEFLTYFQNEAQLEKSRLLSDRFSAERPKGSFSTLEIQRTEQGDSAMYLCASSQLRGGAYGYTFGSGTRLTVV.

CDR3 loop: CASSLGTAKNIQYF. The CDR3, as DNA: TGTGCCAGCAGCCTTGGGACAGCAAAAAACATTCAGTACTTC. This chain connects TRBV7-8 to TRBJ2-4, with 7 nucleotides matching TRBD1. V was pared by 5 bases and J by 4 bases, with 5 bases of the junction left unmatched. Germline assignment: CDR1 SGHVS and CDR2 FQNEAQ. The CDR3 sequence is 14 residues long.

The chain uses TRBV6-5 and TRBJ1-1; 7 positions agree with TRBD1. V trimming: 6 bases; J trimming: 0 bases; junction bases outside the gene matches: 7. The CDR3 is 15 residues long. Germline V gene lookup returns CDR1 MNHEY and CDR2 SVGAGI. The CDR3 loop reads CASSKQGIMNTEAFF. The DNA for the CDR3 is TGTGCCAGCAGCAAACAGGGGATTATGAACACTGAAGCTTTCTTT.

The chain combines TRBV6-5 with TRBJ1-1; D is perhaps TRBD1 (5 bases). The CDR3 consists of 13 residues. Germline CDR1 and CDR2: MNHEY and SVGAGI. With 10 bases removed from V and 5 bases from J, the gap between germline ends came to 17 bases. CDR3 sequence reads: CATSTGLSTEAFF. Here the CDR3 DNA reads TGTGCCACATCGACGGGACTCAGTACTGAAGCTTTCTTT.

The rearrangement joins TRBV4-1 to TRBJ2-1; perhaps TRBD1 as D (5 bases). Germline lookup yields CDR1 MGHRA and CDR2 YSYEKL. V lost 3 bases, J lost 6 bases, and 15 bases lay in between. The CDR3 runs to 15 residues. CDR3 loop: CASSQAPQVGNEQFF. In DNA, the CDR3 is TGCGCCAGCAGCCAGGCCCCACAGGTAGGCAATGAGCAGTTCTTC.

CDR3 region: CASSRARFGNYEQYF. The DNA for the CDR3 is TGTGCCAGCAGCCGAGCTAGGTTCGGAAATTACGAGCAGTACTTC. The chain combines TRBV7-9 with TRBJ2-7; D call uncertain. CDR3 length: 15 amino acids. CDR1 and CDR2 from the germline V gene are SEHNR and FQNEAQ (reference sequence). Trimming left V 5 bases short and J 4 bases short, with 18 bases between.

The chain couples TRBV5-3 to TRBJ2-5, with D possibly TRBD1 on 5 matching bases. TRBV5-3 carries the ORF label, with uncertain function. Between the trimmed V and J ends, which lost 5 bases and 0 bases, there was a span of 14 bases. The CDR3 loop spans 15 amino acids. CDR3 loop: CARSPTKGYQETQYF. The CDR3 nucleotides read TGTGCCAGAAGTCCCACCAAGGGGTACCAAGAGACCCAGTACTTC.

The CDR3 bases are TGCGCCAGCAGAAAACAGGGAACCACAGATACGCAGTATTTT. Its protein is CASRKQGTTDTQYF. The chain links TRBV5-1 to TRBJ2-3, with a tentative D call TRBD1 (6 bases). Trimming removed 5 bases from V and 2 bases from J, with 12 bases in between. The CDR3 is made up of 14 amino acids. Germline V gene sequence: CDR1 SGHRS, CDR2 YFSETQ. Full variable domain (rest looked up from reference TRBV5-1 and TRBJ2-3): KAGVTQTPRYLIKTRGQQVTLSCSPISGHRSVSWYQQTPGQGLQFLFEYFSETQRNKGNFPGRFSGRQFSNSRSEMNVSTLELGDSALYLCASRKQGTTDTQYFGPGTRLTVL.

The J gene is TRBJ2-7, the V gene TRBV7-6, with TRBD1 matching over 10 bases. The CDR3 loop spans 16 amino acids. V was pared by 4 bases and J by 2 bases, with 8 bases of the junction left unmatched. Looked up from germline, CDR1 is SGHVS and CDR2 is FNYEAQ. The CDR3 spells CASSSPAGTGAYEQYF. The CDR3 DNA follows: TGTGCCAGCAGCTCCCCCGCGGGGACAGGGGCCTACGAGCAGTACTTC.

The chain uses TRBV21-1 and TRBJ2-7. TRBV21-1 is a documented pseudogene. This CDR3 has 15 amino acids. The CDR3 DNA follows: TGTGCCAGCAGCCCCGACCACGTTTTCTCCTACGAGCAGTACTTC. It is translated as CASSPDHVFSYEQYF.

V and J are TRBV5-6 and TRBJ2-1; 9 bases map to TRBD2. The CDR3 has 18 residues. Germline assignment: CDR1 SGHDT and CDR2 YYEEEE. The V and J ends lost 4 bases and 8 bases, in that order; junction bases with no gene match: 19. CDR3 sequence reads: CASSPILKVAGEVDEQFF. In DNA form, the CDR3 reads TGTGCCAGCAGCCCGATATTAAAGGTAGCGGGGGAGGTCGATGAGCAGTTCTTC.